Shown below are 27 T cell receptor beta chains from a single sample sequenced in a study of shared clonotypes between healthy human individuals. Profiled with immunoSEQ multiplex PCR; TCRdb holds only in-frame clones, not every one. The data contain approximately 1.4 million clones, around 98% of them singletons. The material sequenced was naive CD4+ T cells sorted from blood. Subset noted: CD45RA+ positively selected. These TCRs come from a man younger than 45 in good health.

This chain joins TRBV7-6 and TRBJ1-4, with D unclear. Trimming took 1 base from V and 5 from J, leaving 14 bases between them. In germline, CDR1 is SGHVS, CDR2 FNYEAQ. The CDR3 contains 16 residues. CDR3 sequence: CASSLGLIDLNEKLFF. The DNA of the CDR3 is TGTGCCAGCAGCTTAGGTTTGATCGATCTCAATGAAAAACTGTTTTTT.

The chain recombines TRBV10-1 with TRBJ1-5, with a weak D call TRBD1 (5 bases). Between the trimmed V and J ends, which lost 7 bases and 5 bases, there was a span of 12 bases. Looked up from germline, CDR1 is WNHNN and CDR2 is SYGVQD (reference sequence). The CDR3 sequence is 13 residues long. The CDR3 bases are TGCGCCAGCAACGGGACCGAGTATCAGCCCCAGCATTTT. Protein product: CASNGTEYQPQHF.

The V and J genes are TRBV28 and TRBJ1-4; 7 nucleotides agree with TRBD1. Germline-derived CDR1 and CDR2 are MDHEN and SYDVKM. V lost 5 bases to trimming and J lost 2 bases; unmatched junction nucleotides: 2. This CDR3 has 14 amino acids. The CDR3 coding sequence is TGTGCCAGCAGTAAACAGGGGACTAATGAAAAACTGTTTTTT. Protein: CASSKQGTNEKLFF.

The genes are TRBV5-1 and TRBJ2-1; D might be TRBD1 or TRBD2, each matching 5 bases. V lost 6 bases and J 2 bases, leaving 15 bases between the germline ends. Germline-derived CDR1 and CDR2 are SGHRS and YFSETQ. There are 15 residues in the CDR3. CDR3 region: CASTIGTPTYNEQFF. The CDR3 DNA reads as TGCGCCAGCACAATCGGGACGCCAACCTACAATGAGCAGTTCTTC. The full variable domain, in which reference TRBV5-1 and TRBJ2-1 provide the parts outside the CDR3, is KAGVTQTPRYLIKTRGQQVTLSCSPISGHRSVSWYQQTPGQGLQFLFEYFSETQRNKGNFPGRFSGRQFSNSRSEMNVSTLELGDSALYLCASTIGTPTYNEQFFGPGTRLTVL.

In the case of this clone: This CDR3 is also generated by other DNA sequences in the sample. V is TRBV18 and J is TRBJ1-4; 9 positions agree with TRBD1. This CDR3 contains 15 residues. Germline V lookup: CDR1 KGHSH, CDR2 LQKENI. After removal of 3 bases from V and 5 bases from J, the junction contained 4 bases not matched to a gene. DNA for the CDR3: TGTGCCAGCTCACCTCTCGGGACAGGGAATGAAAAACTGTTTTTT. Its protein product is CASSPLGTGNEKLFF.

This clone has just one count. The chain couples TRBV4-3 to TRBJ2-1; a weak D match, TRBD2 (6 bases). The germline V gene encodes CDR1 LGHNA and CDR2 YSLEER. V lost 2 bases and J lost 8, with 19 bases in between. The CDR3 sequence is 16 residues long. The CDR3 here is CASSQTLAVGGHEQFF. The CDR3 nucleotides are TGCGCCAGCAGCCAAACACTGGCGGTGGGAGGCCATGAGCAGTTCTTC.

This clone was detected once. CDR3 loop: CASRDRTNYGYTF. The CDR3 DNA sequence: TGTGCCAGCAGGGACAGGACTAACTATGGCTACACCTTC. The chain recombines TRBV28 with TRBJ1-2; 7 nucleotides match TRBD1. With 6 bases clipped from V and 0 bases from J, the junction kept 1 base outside the gene matches. The length of the CDR3 is 13 residues. Looked up from germline, CDR1 is MDHEN and CDR2 is SYDVKM.

The V call is TRBV7-2, the J call TRBJ2-7; 10 nucleotides agree with TRBD1. Unmatched junction bases numbered 11, after V lost 2 bases and J lost 4 bases. Germline assignment: CDR1 SGHTA and CDR2 FQGNSA. The CDR3 spans 17 residues. The chain's CDR3 is CASSLSLGQGRSYEQYF. CDR3 in DNA: TGTGCCAGCAGCTTAAGCTTGGGACAGGGGCGCTCTTACGAGCAGTACTTC.

The V call is TRBV5-8, the J call TRBJ1-5; D unclear. The length of the CDR3 is 15 residues. CDR1 and CDR2 from the germline V gene are SGHTS and YDEGEE. V was pared by 0 bases and J by 3 bases, with 10 bases between. In DNA, the CDR3 is TGTGCCAGCAGCTTGGCTTGGGCAGACAATCAGCCCCAGCATTTT. It translates to CASSLAWADNQPQHF.

The chain joins TRBV15 to TRBJ2-1; the D call may be TRBD1 or TRBD2 (6 bases each). Germline loops: CDR1 LNHNV, CDR2 YYDKDF (reference sequence). V was pared by 1 base and J by 6 bases, with 16 bases between. This CDR3 is built from 16 residues. CDR3 nucleotides: TGTGCCACCAGCAGAGTTGGAGGGACACCACCCAATGAGCAGTTCTTC. Amino acid sequence: CATSRVGGTPPNEQFF.

The rearrangement uses TRBV29-1 and TRBJ1-5; TRBD1 matches 7 bases. The V and J ends lost 6 bases and 7 bases, in that order; junction bases with no gene match: 9. CDR3 length: 13 residues. Germline V gene data show CDR1 as SQVTM and CDR2 as ANQGSEA. In DNA form, the CDR3 reads TGCAGCGTAGAGCAGGGGGTCAACCAGCCCCAGCATTTT. Translating it yields CSVEQGVNQPQHF.

The chain recombines TRBV11-2 with TRBJ2-1; TRBD2 matches 12 bases. V shed 5 bases, J shed 7 bases, and the junction held 6 bases outside the gene matches. The CDR3 contains 15 residues. Per the germline V gene, CDR1 is SGHAT and CDR2 is FQNNGV. CDR3 DNA: TGTGCCAGCAGCCGACTAGCGGGAGTAGGGAATGAGCAGTTCTTC. This translates into CASSRLAGVGNEQFF.

To note about this clone: Within the sample, other DNA sequences also encode this same CDR3. The chain combines TRBV5-4 with TRBJ2-3, with TRBD2 as a possible D gene (5 bases). Germline V gene sequence: CDR1 SGHNT, CDR2 YYREEE (reference sequence). The CDR3 totals 13 residues. V was cut by 1 base and J by 5 bases, with 8 bases left in between. Here the CDR3 reads CASSLTSGDTQYF. The CDR3 region has the DNA TGTGCCAGCAGCTTGACTAGTGGAGATACGCAGTATTTT.

The J gene is TRBJ2-2, the V gene TRBV2, with TRBD1 matching over 7 bases. CDR1 is SNHLY, CDR2 FYNNEI, per germline. The CDR3 is 15 amino acids. The trim removed 5 bases at V and 0 bases at J, leaving 3 bases unmatched. CDR3 protein: CASSFDRANTGELFF. The CDR3 DNA sequence: TGTGCCAGCAGTTTCGACAGGGCGAACACCGGGGAGCTGTTTTTT.

The chain has TRBV6-6 and TRBJ2-5; TRBD1 agrees at 8 bases. With 5 bases clipped from V and 1 base from J, the junction kept 9 bases outside the gene matches. CDR1 and CDR2 (germline): MNHNY, SVGAGI (reference sequence). This CDR3 is 16 amino acids long. The CDR3, as DNA: TGTGCCAGCAGTCGCTACTCCGGGACAGGCCAAGAGACCCAGTACTTC. Translating gives CASSRYSGTGQETQYF.

This chain connects TRBV4-1 to TRBJ1-1; 8 positions match TRBD1. CDR3 length: 17 amino acids. Per germline, CDR1 MGHRA and CDR2 YSYEKL. Trimming removed 0 bases from V and 1 base from J; junction bases left unmatched: 7. CDR3 DNA sequence: TGCGCCAGCAGCCAAGATTGGTCAGGGGGCGCGAACACTGAAGCTTTCTTT. Residues: CASSQDWSGGANTEAFF.

The V call is TRBV30, the J call TRBJ2-3; D is possibly TRBD2 (6 bases). The V gene lost 0 bases and the J gene lost 4 bases, with 14 bases spanning the gap. The CDR3 sequence is 15 residues long. Germline lookup yields CDR1 GTSNPN and CDR2 SVGIG (reference sequence). The CDR3 loop is CAWSVGGSGADTQYF. The CDR3 DNA reads as TGTGCCTGGAGTGTAGGAGGGAGTGGCGCAGATACGCAGTATTTT. Using reference TRBV30 and TRBJ2-3 for the parts outside the CDR3, the full variable domain is SQTIHQWPATLVQPVGSPLSLECTVEGTSNPNLYWYRQAAGRGLQLLFYSVGIGQISSEVPQNLSASRPQDRQFILSSKKLLLSDSGFYLCAWSVGGSGADTQYFGPGTRLTVL.

The chain carries TRBV5-1 and TRBJ2-1, with D tentatively TRBD2 (5 bases). Between the trimmed V and J ends, which lost 4 bases and 1 base, there was a span of 12 bases. Per the germline V gene, CDR1 is SGHRS and CDR2 is YFSETQ. The CDR3 spans 15 residues. The DNA of the CDR3 is TGCGCCAGCAGCATAGCGTCAAGGTCCTACAATGAGCAGTTCTTC. Translated, it gives CASSIASRSYNEQFF.

This chain connects TRBV19 to TRBJ1-4; TRBD1 might be the D (6 bases). Germline V gene sequence: CDR1 LNHDA, CDR2 SQIVND (reference sequence). CDR3 size: 14 residues. With 1 base removed from V and 6 bases from J, the gap between germline ends came to 9 bases. CDR3 sequence reads: CASSIAQGYEKLFF. CDR3 nucleotides: TGTGCCAGTAGTATAGCACAGGGTTATGAAAAACTGTTTTTT.

Here the CDR3 reads CASSRSSGSWNEQFF. DNA for the CDR3: TGTGCCAGCAGCCGCTCTAGCGGGAGTTGGAATGAGCAGTTCTTC. This rearrangement joins TRBV6-5 to TRBJ2-1, with 10 bases identical to TRBD2. Germline V lookup: CDR1 MNHEY, CDR2 SVGAGI. There are 15 residues in the CDR3. V trimming: 6 bases; J trimming: 7 bases; junction bases outside the gene matches: 9.

The gene calls are TRBV28 and TRBJ1-2; 9 bases fit TRBD1. This CDR3 comprises 19 residues. Trimming at V came to 6 bases and at J to 3 bases, leaving 20 bases not matched to a gene. Germline V gene sequence: CDR1 MDHEN, CDR2 SYDVKM. CDR3 nucleotide sequence: TGTGCCAGCAGCTACCCGGGACAGGGTAAAAAGGGAGGATACTATGGCTACACCTTC. Residues: CASSYPGQGKKGGYYGYTF.

CDR3 sequence reads: CASSVVGTTSDEQFF. CDR3 in DNA: TGTGCCAGCAGCGTAGTAGGGACAACCTCCGATGAGCAGTTCTTC. The chain combines TRBV9 with TRBJ2-1, with D perhaps TRBD1 (6 bases). Germline CDR1 reads SGDLS; CDR2 reads YYNGEE. CDR3 length: 15 amino acids. V was cut by 0 bases and J by 8 bases, with 15 bases left in between.

The gene calls are TRBV25-1 and TRBJ2-7; 9 nucleotides line up with TRBD1. Germline CDR1 is MGHDK and CDR2 is SYGVNS. Trimming at V came to 8 bases and at J to 2 bases, leaving 4 bases not matched to a gene. The CDR3 loop spans 13 amino acids. Here the CDR3 reads CASQGTGPYEQYF. The CDR3 region has the DNA TGTGCCAGCCAAGGGACAGGGCCCTACGAGCAGTACTTC.

The rearrangement uses TRBV7-9 and TRBJ1-2; D unclear. The CDR3 is 16 residues long. Germline V gives CDR1 SEHNR, CDR2 FQNEAQ (reference sequence). Trimming took 4 bases from V and 1 from J, leaving 16 bases between them. The CDR3 DNA sequence: TGTGCCAGCAGCTCTACGACACCTCCCCTTAACTATGGCTACACCTTC. This encodes CASSSTTPPLNYGYTF.

This clone was seen a single time. The rearrangement links TRBV19 to TRBJ2-2; the D is unclear. CDR1 and CDR2 (germline): LNHDA, SQIVND (reference sequence). V was clipped by 8 bases and J by 3 bases, with 4 bases between them. The CDR3 runs 11 residues. CDR3 in DNA: TGTGCCAGTCAGGACACCGGGGAGCTGTTTTTT. It translates to CASQDTGELFF.

The rearrangement joins TRBV7-2 to TRBJ2-2; 7 positions match TRBD2. V shed 3 bases, J shed 5 bases, and the junction held 6 bases outside the gene matches. Germline V gene sequence: CDR1 SGHTA, CDR2 FQGNSA. The CDR3 is 15 amino acids. In DNA form, the CDR3 reads TGTGCCAGCAGCTTGGAGATCGGGAGGACCGGGGAGCTGTTTTTT. Translated: CASSLEIGRTGELFF.

The chain has TRBV29-1 and TRBJ2-1; D unclear. The CDR3 spans 11 residues. CDR1 is SQVTM, CDR2 ANQGSEA, per germline. The ends were cut back, 4 bases at V and 6 bases at J, with 7 bases in the middle. The DNA of the CDR3 is TGCAGCGTTGTTAGTCTCAATGAGCAGTTCTTC. The encoded protein is CSVVSLNEQFF.